This T cell receptor beta chain was captured in a study of cytomegalovirus exposure and HLA in healthy donors. With 60 Vbeta and 13 Jbeta primers, the PCR was carried out. Sequencing was performed with immunoSEQ multiplex PCR; in TCRdb, only in-frame clones are kept and a portion is missing. The sample yields about 160,000 clones, roughly 80% seen once. The germline CDR1 and CDR2 sequences are SEHNR and FQNEAQ (reference sequence). CDR3 length equals 14 residues. V trimming: 3 bases; J trimming: 6 bases; junction bases outside the gene matches: 8. This receptor was obtained from a male donor in good health and CMV-seropositive. What was sequenced was PBMCs. The chain has TRBV7-9 and TRBJ2-7, with 7 positions matching TRBD2. The CDR3 region is CASSLFAGEGEQYF. In DNA form, the CDR3 reads TGTGCCAGCAGCTTGTTTGCGGGAGAAGGCGAGCAGTACTTC.